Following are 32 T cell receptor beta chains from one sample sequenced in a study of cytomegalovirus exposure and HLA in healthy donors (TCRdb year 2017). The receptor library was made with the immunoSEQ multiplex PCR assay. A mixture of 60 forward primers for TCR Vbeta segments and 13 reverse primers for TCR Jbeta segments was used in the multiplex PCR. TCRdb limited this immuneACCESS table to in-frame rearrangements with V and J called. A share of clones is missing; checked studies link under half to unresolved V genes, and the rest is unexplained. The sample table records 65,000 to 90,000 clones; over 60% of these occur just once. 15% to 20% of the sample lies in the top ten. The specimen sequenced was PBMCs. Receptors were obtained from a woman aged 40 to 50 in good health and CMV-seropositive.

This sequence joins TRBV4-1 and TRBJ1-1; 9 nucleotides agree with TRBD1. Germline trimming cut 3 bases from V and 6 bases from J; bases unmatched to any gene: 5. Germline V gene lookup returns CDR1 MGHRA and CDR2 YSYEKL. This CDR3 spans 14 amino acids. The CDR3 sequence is CASSQGQGYAEAFF. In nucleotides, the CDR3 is TGCGCCAGCAGCCAGGGACAGGGCTACGCTGAAGCTTTCTTT.

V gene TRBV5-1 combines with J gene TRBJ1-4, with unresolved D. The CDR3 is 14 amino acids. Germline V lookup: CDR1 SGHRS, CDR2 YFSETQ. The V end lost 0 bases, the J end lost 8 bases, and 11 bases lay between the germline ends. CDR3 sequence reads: CASSLGASKEKLFF. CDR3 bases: TGCGCCAGCAGCTTGGGGGCTAGCAAGGAAAAACTGTTTTTT.

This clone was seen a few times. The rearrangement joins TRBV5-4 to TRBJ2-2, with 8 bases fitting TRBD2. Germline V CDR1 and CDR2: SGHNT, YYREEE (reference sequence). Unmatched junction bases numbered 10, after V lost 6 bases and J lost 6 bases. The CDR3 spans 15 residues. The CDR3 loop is CASTQGAGASGELFF. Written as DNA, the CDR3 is TGTGCCAGCACCCAGGGAGCGGGAGCCTCCGGGGAGCTGTTTTTT.

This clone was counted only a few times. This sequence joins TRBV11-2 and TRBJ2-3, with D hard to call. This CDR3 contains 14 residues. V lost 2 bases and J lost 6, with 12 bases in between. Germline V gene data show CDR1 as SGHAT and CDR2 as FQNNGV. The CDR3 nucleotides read TGTGCCAGCAGCTTAAATCCCGAGCCGGATACGCAGTATTTT. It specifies CASSLNPEPDTQYF. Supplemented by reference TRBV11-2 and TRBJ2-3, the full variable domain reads EAGVAQSPRYKIIEKRQSVAFWCNPISGHATLYWYQQILGQGPKLLIQFQNNGVVDDSQLPKDRFSAERLKGVDSTLKIQPAKLEDSAVYLCASSLNPEPDTQYFGPGTRLTVL.

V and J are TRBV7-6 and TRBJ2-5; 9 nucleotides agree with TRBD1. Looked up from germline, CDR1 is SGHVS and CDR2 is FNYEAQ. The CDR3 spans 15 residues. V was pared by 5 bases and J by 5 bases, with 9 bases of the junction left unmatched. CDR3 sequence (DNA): TGTGCCAGCAGCAGCACTGGGACAGGGACTGAGACCCAGTACTTC. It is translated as CASSSTGTGTETQYF.

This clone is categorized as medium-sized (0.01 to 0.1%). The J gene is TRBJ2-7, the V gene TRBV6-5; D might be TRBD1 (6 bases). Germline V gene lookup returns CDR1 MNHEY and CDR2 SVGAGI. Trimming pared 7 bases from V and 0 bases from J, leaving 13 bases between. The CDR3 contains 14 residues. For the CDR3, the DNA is TGTGCCAGCAAATGGACAGTCTTCTCCTACGAGCAGTACTTC. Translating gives CASKWTVFSYEQYF.

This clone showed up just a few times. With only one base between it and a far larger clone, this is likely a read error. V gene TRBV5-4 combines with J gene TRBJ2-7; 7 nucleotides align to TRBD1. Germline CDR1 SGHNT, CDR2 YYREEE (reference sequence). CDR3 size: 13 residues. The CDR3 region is CASSYTGEYDQYF. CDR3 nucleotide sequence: TGTGCCAGCAGCTACACAGGGGAGTACGACCAGTACTTC.

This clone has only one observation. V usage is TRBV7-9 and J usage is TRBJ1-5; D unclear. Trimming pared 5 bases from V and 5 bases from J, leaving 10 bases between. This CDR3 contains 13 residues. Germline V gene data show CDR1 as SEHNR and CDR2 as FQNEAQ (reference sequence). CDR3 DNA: TGTGCCAGCAGCCTGCTGGGCGATCAGCCCCAGCATTTT. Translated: CASSLLGDQPQHF.

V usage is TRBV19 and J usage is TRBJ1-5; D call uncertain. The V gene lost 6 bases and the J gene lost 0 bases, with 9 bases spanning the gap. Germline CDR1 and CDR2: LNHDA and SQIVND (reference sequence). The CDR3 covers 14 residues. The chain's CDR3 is CASSEPYSNQPQHF. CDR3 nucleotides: TGTGCCAGTAGCGAGCCTTATAGCAATCAGCCCCAGCATTTT.

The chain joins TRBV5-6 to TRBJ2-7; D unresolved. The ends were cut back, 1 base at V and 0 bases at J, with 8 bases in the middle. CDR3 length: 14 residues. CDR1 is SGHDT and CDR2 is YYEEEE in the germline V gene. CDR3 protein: CASSLSLSSYEQYF. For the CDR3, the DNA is TGTGCCAGCAGCTTGAGTCTGAGCTCCTACGAGCAGTACTTC.

CDR3 sequence: CASSPRTGGANVLTF. CDR3 coding DNA: TGTGCCAGCAGTCCTAGGACTGGCGGGGCCAACGTCCTGACTTTC. The chain links TRBV28 to TRBJ2-6; weak D call: TRBD2 (5 bases). The CDR3 contains 15 residues. The germline gives CDR1 MDHEN, CDR2 SYDVKM. V dropped 5 bases and J dropped 4 bases, with 12 bases sitting between them.

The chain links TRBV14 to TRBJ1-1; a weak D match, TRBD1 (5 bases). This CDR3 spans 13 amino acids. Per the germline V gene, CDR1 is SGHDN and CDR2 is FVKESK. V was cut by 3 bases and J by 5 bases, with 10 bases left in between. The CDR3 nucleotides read TGTGCCAGCAGCCAGACAGAGCTAACTGAAGCTTTCTTT. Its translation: CASSQTELTEAFF.

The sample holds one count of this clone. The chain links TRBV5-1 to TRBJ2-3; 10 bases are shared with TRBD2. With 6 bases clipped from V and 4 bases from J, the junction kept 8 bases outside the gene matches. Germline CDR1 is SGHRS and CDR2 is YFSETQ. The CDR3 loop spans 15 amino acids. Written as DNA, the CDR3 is TGCGCCAGCACCCCAGCGGGGGGGCCGTCAGATACGCAGTATTTT. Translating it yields CASTPAGGPSDTQYF.

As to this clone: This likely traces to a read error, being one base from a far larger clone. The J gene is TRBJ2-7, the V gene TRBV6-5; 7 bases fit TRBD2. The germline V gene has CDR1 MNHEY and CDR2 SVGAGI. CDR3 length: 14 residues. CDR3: CASSQGGFLYELYF. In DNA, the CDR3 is TGTGCCAGCAGCCAGGGAGGGTTTTTGTACGAGCTGTACTTC.

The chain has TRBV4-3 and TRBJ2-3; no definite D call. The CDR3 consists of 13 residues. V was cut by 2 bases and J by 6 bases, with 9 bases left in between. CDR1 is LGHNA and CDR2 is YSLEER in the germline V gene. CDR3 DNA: TGCGCCAGCAGCCAACAGACTGGGGATACGCAGTATTTT. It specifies CASSQQTGDTQYF.

The CDR3 DNA is TGTGCCAGCAGCTTCGGACAGTACCCAACTGAAGCTTTCTTT. It translates to CASSFGQYPTEAFF. V usage is TRBV7-2 and J usage is TRBJ1-1; possibly TRBD1 for D (6 bases). The CDR3 has 14 amino acids. Germline lookup yields CDR1 SGHTA and CDR2 FQGNSA. With 3 bases removed from V and 5 bases from J, the gap between germline ends came to 13 bases.

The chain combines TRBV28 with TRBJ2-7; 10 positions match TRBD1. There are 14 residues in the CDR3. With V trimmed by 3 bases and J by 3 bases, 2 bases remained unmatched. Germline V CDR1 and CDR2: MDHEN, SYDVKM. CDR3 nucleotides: TGTGCCAGCAGTTTTGACAGGGGGCGCTACGAGCAGTACTTC. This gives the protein CASSFDRGRYEQYF.

The CDR3 bases are TGTGCCTGGAGTTCAGTGGTCAATCAGCCCCAGCATTTT. Its protein product is CAWSSVVNQPQHF. The chain joins TRBV30 to TRBJ1-5; D gene ambiguous. The CDR3 totals 13 residues. The V gene lost 2 bases and the J gene lost 3 bases, with 8 bases spanning the gap. The germline gives CDR1 GTSNPN, CDR2 SVGIG (reference sequence).

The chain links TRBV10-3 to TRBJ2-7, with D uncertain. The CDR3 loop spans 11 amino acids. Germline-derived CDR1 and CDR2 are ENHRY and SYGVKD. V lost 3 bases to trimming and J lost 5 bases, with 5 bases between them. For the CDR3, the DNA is TGTGCCATCAGTGAATCAGACGAGCAGTACTTC. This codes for CAISESDEQYF.

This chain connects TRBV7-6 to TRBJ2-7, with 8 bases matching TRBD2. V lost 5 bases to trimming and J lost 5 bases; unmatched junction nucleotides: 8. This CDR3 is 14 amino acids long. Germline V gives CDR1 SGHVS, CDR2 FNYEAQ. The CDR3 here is CASSPTGGLHEQYF. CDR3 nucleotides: TGTGCCAGCAGCCCAACGGGAGGGCTCCACGAGCAGTACTTC.

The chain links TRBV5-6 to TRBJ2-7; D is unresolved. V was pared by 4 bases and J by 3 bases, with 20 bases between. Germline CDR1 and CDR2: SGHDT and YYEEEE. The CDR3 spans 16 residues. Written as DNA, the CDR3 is TGTGCCAGCAGCACGGTAAGCGAGATGAAATACTACGAGCAGTACTTC. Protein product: CASSTVSEMKYYEQYF.

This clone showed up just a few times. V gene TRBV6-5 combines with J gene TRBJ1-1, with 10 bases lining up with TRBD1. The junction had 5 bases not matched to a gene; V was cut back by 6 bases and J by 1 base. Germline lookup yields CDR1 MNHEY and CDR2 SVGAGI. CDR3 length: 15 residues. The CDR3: CASSPGQGGNTEAFF. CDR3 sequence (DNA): TGTGCCAGCAGCCCCGGACAGGGGGGGAACACTGAAGCTTTCTTT.

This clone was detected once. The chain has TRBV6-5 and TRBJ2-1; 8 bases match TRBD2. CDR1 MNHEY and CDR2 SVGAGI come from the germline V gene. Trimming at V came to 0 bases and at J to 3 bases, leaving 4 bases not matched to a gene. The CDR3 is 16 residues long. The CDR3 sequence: CASSYSSSGLYNEQFF. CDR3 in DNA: TGTGCCAGCAGTTACTCGTCTAGCGGGCTCTACAATGAGCAGTTCTTC.

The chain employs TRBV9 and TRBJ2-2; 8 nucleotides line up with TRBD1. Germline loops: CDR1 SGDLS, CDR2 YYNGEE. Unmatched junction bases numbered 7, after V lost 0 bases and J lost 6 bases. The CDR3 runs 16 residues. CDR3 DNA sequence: TGTGCCAGCAGCGTAGTAAGGACAGGGTCCCCCGGGGAGCTGTTTTTT. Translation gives CASSVVRTGSPGELFF.

The chain's CDR3 is CASSLAVRGFSYEQYF. CDR3 DNA sequence: TGTGCCAGCAGCTTGGCGGTGCGGGGGTTCTCCTACGAGCAGTACTTC. V usage is TRBV5-6 and J usage is TRBJ2-7; 7 bases agree with TRBD2. Germline values: CDR1 SGHDT, CDR2 YYEEEE. The CDR3 length is 16 residues. The J segment lost 0 bases and the V segment lost 0 bases, leaving 6 bases of the junction unmatched. Full variable domain (outside the CDR3, taken from reference TRBV5-6 and TRBJ2-7): DAGVTQSPTHLIKTRGQQVTLRCSPKSGHDTVSWYQQALGQGPQFIFQYYEEEERQRGNFPDRFSGHQFPNYSSELNVNALLLGDSALYLCASSLAVRGFSYEQYFGPGTRLTVT.

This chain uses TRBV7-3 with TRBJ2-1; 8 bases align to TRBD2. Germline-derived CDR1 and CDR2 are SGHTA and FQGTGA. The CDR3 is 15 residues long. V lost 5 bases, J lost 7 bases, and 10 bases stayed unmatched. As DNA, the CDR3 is TGTGCCAGCAGCCTGGATAGCGGGGAGTGGAATGAGCAGTTCTTC. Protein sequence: CASSLDSGEWNEQFF.

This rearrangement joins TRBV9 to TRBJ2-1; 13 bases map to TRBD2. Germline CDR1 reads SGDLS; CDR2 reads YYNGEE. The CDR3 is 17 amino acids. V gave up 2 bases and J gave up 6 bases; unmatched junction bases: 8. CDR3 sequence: CASSVGLAGMEANEQFF. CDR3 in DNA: TGTGCCAGCAGCGTGGGACTAGCGGGAATGGAGGCCAATGAGCAGTTCTTC. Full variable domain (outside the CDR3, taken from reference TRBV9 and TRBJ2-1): DSGVTQTPKHLITATGQRVTLRCSPRSGDLSVYWYQQSLDQGLQFLIQYYNGEERAKGNILERFSAQQFPDLHSELNLSSLELGDSALYFCASSVGLAGMEANEQFFGPGTRLTVL.

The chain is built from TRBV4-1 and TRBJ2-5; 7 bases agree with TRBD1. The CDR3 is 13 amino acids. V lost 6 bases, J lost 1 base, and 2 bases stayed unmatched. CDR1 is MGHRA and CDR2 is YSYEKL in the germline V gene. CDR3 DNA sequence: TGCGCCAGCAGTAGGGGGCTCCAAGAGACCCAGTACTTC. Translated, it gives CASSRGLQETQYF.

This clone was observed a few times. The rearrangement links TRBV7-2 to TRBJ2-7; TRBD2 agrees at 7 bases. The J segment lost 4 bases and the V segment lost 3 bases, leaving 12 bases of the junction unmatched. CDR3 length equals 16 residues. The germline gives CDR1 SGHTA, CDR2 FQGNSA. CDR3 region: CASSLTRISSGYEQYF. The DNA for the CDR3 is TGTGCCAGCAGCTTGACCCGCATCTCTAGCGGATACGAGCAGTACTTC. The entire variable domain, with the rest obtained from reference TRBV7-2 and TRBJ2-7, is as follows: GAGVSQSPSNKVTEKGKDVELRCDPISGHTALYWYRQSLGQGLEFLIYFQGNSAPDKSGLPSDRFSAERTGGSVSTLTIQRTQQEDSAVYLCASSLTRISSGYEQYFGPGTRLTVT.

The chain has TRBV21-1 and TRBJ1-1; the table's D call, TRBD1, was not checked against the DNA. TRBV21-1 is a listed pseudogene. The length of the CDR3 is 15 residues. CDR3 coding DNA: TGTGCCAGCAGCAAAGGACTGCAGGGCGACACTGAAGCTTTCTTT. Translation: CASSKGLQGDTEAFF.

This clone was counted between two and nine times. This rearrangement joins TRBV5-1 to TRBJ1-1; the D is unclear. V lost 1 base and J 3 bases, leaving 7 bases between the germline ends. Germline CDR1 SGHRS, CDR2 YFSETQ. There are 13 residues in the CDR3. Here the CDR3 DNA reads TGCGCCAGCAGCTTGAATACGGACACTGAAGCTTTCTTT. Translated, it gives CASSLNTDTEAFF.

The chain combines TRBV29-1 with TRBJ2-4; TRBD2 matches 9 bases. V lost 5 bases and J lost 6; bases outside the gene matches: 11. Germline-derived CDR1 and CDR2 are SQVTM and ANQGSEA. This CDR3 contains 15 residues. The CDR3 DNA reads TGCAGCGTTACCCCTAGCGGGATTGGTGGAAACATTCAGTACTTC. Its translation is CSVTPSGIGGNIQYF.